Each of the 2 T cell receptor beta chains below was sequenced from the same sample in a study of shared clonotypes between healthy human individuals. Here immunoSEQ multiplex PCR was the method, and the copy in TCRdb shows in-frame clones only, minus some. The sample lists 230,000 or so clones, approximately 65% seen once, with around 10% in the top ten. Sequencing input: memory CD4+ T cells sorted from blood. Subset in this sample: CD45RA-negative fraction. All receptors come from a young man in good health.

J is TRBJ1-1 and V is TRBV6-1; D gene unclear. The CDR3 runs 14 residues. CDR1 is MNHNS, CDR2 SASEGT, per germline. The V and J ends lost 4 bases and 9 bases respectively, with 18 bases between them. CDR3 nucleotide sequence: TGTGCCAGCAGTGTCGGGTCAGACCTCTTACAAGCTTTCTTT. Its translation is CASSVGSDLLQAFF.

The chain carries TRBV14 and TRBJ2-7; the D gene is possibly TRBD2 (7 bases). V was trimmed by 7 bases and J by 5 bases, leaving 21 bases between them. The CDR3 sequence is 15 residues long. Germline V gene sequence: CDR1 SGHDN, CDR2 FVKESK. CDR3 DNA sequence: TGTGCCAGCACCGCGACCGGGGGGCCGTGGAACGAGCAGTACTTC. Translated, it gives CASTATGGPWNEQYF.